This is a list of T cell receptor beta chains from one sample in a study of TIL therapy for anti-PD-1-resistant metastatic lung cancer. Sequencing was performed with immunoSEQ multiplex PCR; in TCRdb, only in-frame clones are kept and a portion is missing. The table includes about 44,000 clones, roughly 85% detected once. Sequences were derived from blood, sampled at baseline. Receptors were obtained from a man aged 70 or older with non-small cell lung cancer. Each CDR3 is given with its conserved first and last residue. A D gene is named only where the DNA matches it firmly. Clone sizes are given selectively: once, few, many, or a class where the clone is expanded.

J gene | clone size | D gene | V gene | CDR3 protein | CDR3 DNA
TRBJ1-1 | . | . | TRBV18 | CASSPPKARKNTEAFF | TGTGCCAGCTCACCACCTAAGGCACGGAAGAACACTGAAGCTTTCTTT
TRBJ1-1 | . | . | TRBV6-1 | CASSEGRMNTEAFF | TGTGCCAGCAGTGAAGGGAGGATGAACACTGAAGCTTTCTTT
TRBJ2-7 | once | TRBD1 | TRBV11-2 | CASSSQQGAGEQYF | TGTGCCAGCAGCTCTCAACAGGGGGCGGGCGAGCAGTACTTC
TRBJ2-1 | . | . | TRBV27 | CASSRGTSYNEQFF | TGTGCCAGCAGCCGCGGGACCTCCTACAATGAGCAGTTCTTC
TRBJ2-1 | . | . | TRBV7-2 | CASSRGGSYNEQFF | TGTGCCAGCAGTAGAGGGGGGTCCTACAATGAGCAGTTCTTC
TRBJ2-1 | . | . | TRBV12-5 | CASGLFSNEQFF | TGTGCTAGTGGTTTATTTAGTAATGAGCAGTTCTTC
TRBJ2-7 | . | . | TRBV4-2 | CASSQAGTDDEQYF | TGTGCCAGCAGCCAAGCGGGGACCGACGACGAGCAGTACTTC
TRBJ2-1 | . | TRBD2 | TRBV5-1 | CASSLAIASGSSYNEQFF | TGCGCCAGCAGCTTGGCCATCGCTAGCGGTAGCTCCTACAATGAGCAGTTCTTC
TRBJ2-2 | . | . | TRBV5-1 | CASSLTAVIITGELFF | TGCGCCAGCAGCTTGACGGCAGTTATTATCACCGGGGAGCTGTTTTTT
TRBJ2-3 | . | . | TRBV5-4 | CASSPSGISPSTDTQYF | TGTGCCAGCAGCCCATCAGGGATCTCCCCTTCCACAGATACGCAGTATTTT
TRBJ1-1 | . | . | TRBV5-1 | CASSPQVNTEAFF | TGCGCCAGCAGCCCCCAAGTGAACACTGAAGCTTTCTTT
TRBJ1-2 | . | . | TRBV5-1 | CASSLLRGSGYGYTF | TGCGCCAGCAGCTTATTGAGGGGATCTGGCTATGGCTACACCTTC
TRBJ2-7 | . | TRBD1 | TRBV28 | CASRRQGALYEQYF | TGTGCCAGCAGACGCCAGGGGGCTCTCTACGAGCAGTACTTC
TRBJ2-3 | . | . | TRBV27 | CASSFSDTQYF | TGTGCCAGCTCATTTTCAGATACGCAGTATTTT
TRBJ2-7 | few | TRBD1 | TRBV27 | CASSSQGPISYEQYF | TGTGCCAGCAGTTCACAGGGGCCGATTTCTTACGAGCAGTACTTC
TRBJ2-1 | few | . | TRBV5-1 | CASREGTASYNEQFF | TGCGCCAGCAGGGAGGGGACAGCCTCCTACAATGAGCAGTTCTTC
TRBJ2-1 | . | TRBD2 | TRBV10-3 | CATGGLAGNEQFF | TGTGCCACCGGGGGACTAGCGGGGAATGAGCAGTTCTTC
TRBJ1-5 | once | . | TRBV30 | CAWSRWDSNQPQHF | TGTGCCTGGAGTAGGTGGGATAGCAATCAGCCCCAGCATTTT
TRBJ2-7 | . | TRBD2 | TRBV7-8 | CASSLASSGSYEQYF | TGTGCCAGCAGCTTAGCTTCTAGCGGGTCCTACGAGCAGTACTTC
TRBJ1-2 | once | TRBD1 | TRBV27 | CASSLSRGQGRDYGYTF | TGTGCCAGCAGTTTATCTCGAGGACAGGGGAGGGACTATGGCTACACCTTC
TRBJ2-7 | . | TRBD1 | TRBV18 | CASSPRNRQGFYEQYF | TGTGCCAGCTCACCACGGAATCGACAGGGATTCTACGAGCAGTACTTC
TRBJ2-3 | . | . | TRBV5-6 | CASSPGILTSTDTQYF | TGTGCCAGCAGCCCCGGGATCTTGACAAGCACAGATACGCAGTATTTT
TRBJ1-3 | . | . | TRBV28 | CASSFVISGNTIYF | TGTGCCAGCAGTTTTGTGATCTCTGGAAACACCATATATTTT
TRBJ2-3 | . | . | TRBV14 | CASSQEGARFTDTQYF | TGTGCCAGCAGCCAAGAAGGAGCCAGGTTCACAGATACGCAGTATTTT
TRBJ2-1 | . | TRBD1 | TRBV27 | CASSLMGTGKGYNEQFF | TGTGCCAGCAGTTTGATGGGGACAGGGAAGGGGTACAATGAGCAGTTCTTC
TRBJ2-3 | . | TRBD2 | TRBV27 | CASSLGGRNTDTQYF | TGTGCCAGCAGTTTAGGCGGGAGGAACACGGATACGCAGTATTTT
TRBJ2-1 | once | TRBD2 | TRBV4-2 | CASSPIAGGSYNEQFF | TGTGCCAGCAGCCCTATAGCGGGAGGCTCCTACAATGAGCAGTTCTTC
TRBJ2-3 | . | TRBD1 | TRBV19 | CATRDRGTDTQYF | TGTGCCACTAGGGACAGGGGCACAGATACGCAGTATTTT
TRBJ2-2 | . | . | TRBV9 | CASSVGTTGELFF | TGTGCCAGCAGCGTAGGCACGACCGGGGAGCTGTTTTTT
TRBJ2-7 | . | . | TRBV4-2 | CASSQEAGISYEQYF | TGTGCCAGCAGCCAAGAGGCGGGCATCTCCTACGAGCAGTACTTC
TRBJ1-4 | . | . | TRBV19 | CASIGQPNEKLFF | TGTGCCAGTATAGGACAGCCAAATGAAAAACTGTTTTTT
TRBJ1-1 | . | . | TRBV2 | CASSVFTVNTEAFF | TGTGCCAGCAGTGTATTCACAGTGAACACTGAAGCTTTCTTT
TRBJ2-5 | . | TRBD1 | TRBV5-1 | CASSVTGGEETQYF | TGCGCCAGCAGCGTGACAGGGGGCGAAGAGACCCAGTACTTC
TRBJ2-2 | . | . | TRBV11-2 | CASSLPGPSSGWELFF | TGTGCCAGCAGCTTACCCGGACCCAGTTCTGGCTGGGAGCTGTTTTTT
TRBJ1-5 | . | TRBD1 | TRBV7-2 | CASSFSPSGGGNQPQHF | TGTGCCAGCAGCTTTTCCCCCTCAGGGGGGGGCAATCAGCCCCAGCATTTT
TRBJ1-1 | few | . | TRBV29-1 | CSVGRGNTEAFF | TGCAGCGTAGGACGGGGGAACACTGAAGCTTTCTTT
TRBJ2-3 | few | TRBD2 | TRBV7-9 | CASLAGGSTDTQYF | TGTGCCAGCTTAGCGGGAGGGAGCACAGATACGCAGTATTTT
TRBJ1-1 | . | . | TRBV9 | CASSVITGSGTEAFF | TGTGCCAGCAGCGTAATAACAGGGTCGGGCACTGAAGCTTTCTTT
TRBJ2-7 | . | . | TRBV6-5 | CASKDLYEQYF | TGTGCCAGCAAAGACCTCTACGAGCAGTACTTC
TRBJ2-7 | . | TRBD2 | TRBV18 | CASSTTSGSPIEQYF | TGTGCCAGCTCGACGACTAGCGGGAGCCCCATCGAGCAGTACTTC
TRBJ1-1 | . | TRBD1 | TRBV11-1 | CASRTGGRSTEAFF | TGTGCCAGCAGAACAGGGGGCAGGAGCACTGAAGCTTTCTTT
TRBJ1-1 | . | . | TRBV18 | CASSPRTARDEAFF | TGTGCCAGCTCACCCCGGACAGCGAGGGATGAAGCTTTCTTT
TRBJ2-1 | . | TRBD1 | TRBV27 | CASSLDPPGQVNNEQFF | TGTGCCAGCAGTTTAGATCCCCCGGGACAGGTAAACAATGAGCAGTTCTTC
TRBJ2-1 | . | TRBD1 | TRBV7-8 | CASSLAEDRPEQFF | TGTGCCAGCAGCTTAGCGGAGGACAGGCCCGAGCAGTTCTTC
TRBJ2-1 | . | . | TRBV7-8 | CASSLAQNYNEQFF | TGTGCCAGCAGCTTAGCACAGAACTACAATGAGCAGTTCTTC
TRBJ2-1 | . | . | TRBV11-3 | CASSLDNEQFF | TGTGCCAGCAGCTTAGACAATGAGCAGTTCTTC
TRBJ1-6 | few | TRBD1 | TRBV27 | CASSLLGQGQSPLHF | TGTGCCAGCAGTTTACTGGGACAGGGTCAGTCACCCCTCCACTTT
TRBJ2-7 | . | TRBD1 | TRBV6-6 | CATGTATYEQYF | TGTGCCACGGGGACAGCAACCTACGAGCAGTACTTC
TRBJ1-1 | . | . | TRBV11-2 | CASSLDRRNTEAFF | TGTGCCAGCAGCTTAGACAGGAGGAACACTGAAGCTTTCTTT
TRBJ2-3 | . | TRBD2 | TRBV7-9 | CASSLGGTSGSADTQYF | TGTGCCAGCAGCTTAGGAGGGACTAGCGGGAGTGCGGATACGCAGTATTTT
TRBJ1-3 | . | TRBD1 | TRBV7-9 | CASSPDRGGNTIYF | TGTGCCAGCAGCCCAGACAGGGGCGGAAACACCATATATTTT
TRBJ2-3 | . | . | TRBV27 | CASSLGVTDTQYF | TGTGCCAGCAGTTTAGGGGTGACAGATACGCAGTATTTT